Detailed here is one TCR beta chain. Its matching antigen is unknown. This entry belongs to a study of T cell responses to AZD1222 COVID-19 vaccine. Regarding the study as a whole: Females outnumbered males among donors, who were mostly white British; clonal diversity was possibly underestimated. At baseline, seropositivity was found in only six AZD1222 recipients. Once two AZD1222 doses were given, Spike-specific TCR breadth and depth went up.

Germline V gene data show CDR1 as LGHDT and CDR2 as YNNKEL (reference sequence). Unmatched junction bases numbered 0, after V lost 1 base and J lost 5 bases. This CDR3 has 13 residues. The data were produced by immunoSEQ multiplex PCR, yet TCRdb's version contains in-frame clones alone and is incomplete. The table lists around 140,000 clones, roughly 90% of them singletons. The genes are TRBV3-1 (or the pseudogene TRBV3-2) and TRBJ1-1; 8 nucleotides line up with TRBD1. The sequencing here drew on peripheral blood, taken 28 days after the second AZD1222 dose. The source of this sequence is an adult who received the AZD1222 COVID-19 vaccine. The CDR3 spells CASSQGQGTEAFF. The DNA of the CDR3 is TGTGCCAGCAGCCAAGGACAGGGGACTGAAGCTTTCTTT.